This entry features one TCR beta chain sequence. Its antigen remains unknown. Other DNA sequences in this sample translate to the same CDR3. Sequenced by immunoSEQ multiplex PCR; TCRdb stores in-frame clones only, minus some. The repertoire holds roughly 180,000 clones, with over 60% as singletons. This CDR3 region has 13 residues. V was clipped by 2 bases and J by 2 bases, with 7 bases between them. Germline V gives CDR1 SGDLS, CDR2 YYNGEE. This specimen belongs to a study of cytotoxic CD8 clonotypes in ibrutinib-treated CLL. Overall study findings and caveats: Exceeding age-matched healthy donors, baseline clonality also tracked the counts of circulating CD8+ T cells.

This rearrangement joins TRBV9 to TRBJ1-1; D call uncertain. This clonotype originated in a human donor with chronic lymphocytic leukemia. The specimen comprised PBMCs, sampled after 24 months of ibrutinib treatment. The CDR3 sequence: CASSVVKNTEAFF. CDR3 DNA: TGTGCCAGCAGCGTGGTGAAAAACACTGAAGCTTTCTTT.